The clone carrying this T cell receptor (beta chain) showed up many times. TCRdb re-analysed the RT-PCR reads in MiXCR, keeping a single row per CDR3 protein. The sample comprises 550,000 to 750,000 distinct CDR3 sequences, 11% to 15% of which are singletons, and roughly 4% rests with the top ten. The CDR3 sequence is 14 residues long. The ends were cut back, 4 bases at V and 0 bases at J, with 11 bases in the middle. Per the germline V gene, CDR1 is SGHRS and CDR2 is YFSETQ. The rearrangement joins TRBV5-1 to TRBJ2-7; weak D call: TRBD1 (6 bases). Sequenced: memory CD4+ T cells from blood. The clonotype originates from a female donor in good health, serving as a healthy control. The CDR3 nucleotides are TGCGCCAGCAGCCAGCAGGGGAGCTCCTACGAGCAGTACTTC. Translation gives CASSQQGSSYEQYF.